Listed below are T cell receptor beta chains from one sample, sequenced in a study of shared clonotypes between healthy human individuals. Repertoires were generated with immunoSEQ multiplex PCR, while TCRdb's copy carries only in-frame clones and drops some. The sample includes approximately 1,000,000 clones, around 78% of them seen just once. Sequencing was done on a sample of memory CD4+ T cells from PBMCs. Receptor source: a man between 18 and 35 years old in good health. Some clones in this sample may be carry-over from other donors' samples. The CDR3 runs from the conserved cysteine through the conserved F or W. D genes are given only for firm matches. The listing skips clone size in some rows; elsewhere it reads once, few, many or a size class.

CDR3 length | clone size | J gene | V gene | D gene | CDR3 protein | CDR3 DNA
13 | . | TRBJ1-1 | TRBV10-3 | . | CAKQQDQNTEAFF | TGTGCCAAACAACAGGACCAGAACACTGAAGCTTTCTTT
16 | once | TRBJ2-5 | TRBV4-1 | . | CASSLRRGQHQETQYF | TGCGCCAGCAGCCTAAGGAGGGGACAGCACCAAGAGACCCAGTACTTC
16 | many | TRBJ2-7 | TRBV5-6 | . | CASSLDDPEFSYEQYF | TGTGCCAGCAGCTTGGACGACCCCGAGTTCTCCTACGAGCAGTACTTC
14 | . | TRBJ2-3 | TRBV11-2 | . | CASSLEYSTDTQYF | TGTGCCAGCAGCTTAGAGTACTCCACAGATACGCAGTATTTT
16 | . | TRBJ2-7 | TRBV5-1 | TRBD2 | CASSLDGGALSYEQYF | TGCGCCAGCAGCTTGGACGGGGGGGCGCTTTCCTACGAGCAGTACTTC
18 | once | TRBJ1-3 | TRBV4-2 | . | CASSQVAGAGYSGNTIYF | TGTGCCAGCAGCCAAGTCGCCGGAGCTGGGTACTCTGGAAACACCATATATTTT
15 | . | TRBJ2-2 | TRBV5-1 | TRBD2 | CASSPAGELTGELFF | TGCGCCAGCAGCCCAGCGGGAGAGTTGACCGGGGAGCTGTTTTTT
18 | . | TRBJ2-2 | TRBV2 | TRBD2 | CASSVIGLAGVNTGELFF | TGTGCCAGCAGTGTAATAGGACTAGCGGGAGTGAACACCGGGGAGCTGTTTTTT
19 | . | TRBJ1-1 | TRBV5-6 | TRBD1 | CASSSLKAWTGEGRTEAFF | TGTGCCAGCAGCTCTCTCAAGGCGTGGACAGGGGAAGGGCGCACTGAAGCTTTCTTT
12 | . | TRBJ2-7 | TRBV19 | . | CASSPLRGEQYF | TGTGCCAGTAGTCCCCTCCGTGGCGAGCAGTACTTC
18 | . | TRBJ2-3 | TRBV5-4 | . | CASSLGTGLGGRGDTQYF | TGTGCCAGCAGCTTAGGGACGGGATTAGGGGGAAGGGGCGATACGCAGTATTTT
14 | . | TRBJ2-7 | TRBV11-2 | . | CASSVGVGPYEQYF | TGTGCCAGCAGCGTCGGGGTTGGTCCCTACGAGCAGTACTTC
13 | . | TRBJ1-1 | TRBV9 | . | CASSERDWGEAFF | TGTGCCAGCAGCGAGCGGGACTGGGGTGAAGCTTTCTTT
19 | . | TRBJ1-2 | TRBV4-1 | . | CASSQDWVHEAGDTYGYTF | TGCGCCAGCAGCCAAGATTGGGTTCACGAGGCAGGGGACACCTATGGCTACACCTTC
12 | . | TRBJ2-7 | TRBV2 | . | CASRGDFHEQYF | TGTGCCAGCAGGGGGGACTTCCACGAGCAGTACTTC
15 | . | TRBJ2-7 | TRBV12-5 | TRBD2 | CASGLSREALFEQYF | TGTGCTAGTGGGTTGTCTCGGGAGGCCCTTTTCGAGCAGTACTTC
13 | . | TRBJ2-5 | TRBV2 | . | CASRGALGGTQYF | TGTGCCAGCAGGGGGGCGTTAGGAGGGACCCAGTACTTC
12 | . | TRBJ2-5 | TRBV5-5 | . | CASSFLGETQYF | TGTGCCAGCAGCTTCCTCGGGGAGACCCAGTACTTC
15 | . | TRBJ2-5 | TRBV5-1 | . | CASSWGGSESETQYF | TGCGCCAGCAGCTGGGGCGGGTCGGAGTCGGAGACCCAGTACTTC
13 | . | TRBJ2-2 | TRBV30 | . | CAWSVQNTGELFF | TGTGCCTGGAGTGTACAGAACACCGGGGAGCTGTTTTTT
12 | . | TRBJ1-1 | TRBV6-5 | . | CASSYIGAEAFF | TGTGCCAGCAGTTACATCGGGGCTGAAGCTTTCTTT
14 | . | TRBJ2-5 | TRBV28 | . | CASSSPTGLVTQYF | TGTGCCAGCAGTTCACCCACAGGGTTAGTGACCCAGTACTTC
12 | . | TRBJ1-2 | TRBV6-1 | . | CASTSDTYGYTF | TGTGCCAGCACTTCCGACACCTATGGCTACACCTTC
16 | . | TRBJ2-5 | TRBV5-1 | . | CASSPIPFEGRETQYF | TGCGCCAGCAGCCCCATCCCGTTCGAGGGGAGAGAGACCCAGTACTTC
17 | . | TRBJ2-5 | TRBV5-1 | . | CASSLLAPGATPGTQYF | TGCGCCAGCAGCTTGCTGGCTCCGGGGGCCACCCCGGGGACCCAGTACTTC
15 | . | TRBJ1-2 | TRBV9 | . | CASSPAQGEAWGYTF | TGTGCCAGCAGCCCGGCACAGGGTGAGGCGTGGGGCTACACCTTC
14 | . | TRBJ1-2 | TRBV28 | . | CASRKLPRGYGYTF | TGTGCCAGCAGGAAGCTCCCCCGAGGCTATGGCTACACCTTC
14 | . | TRBJ2-7 | TRBV18 | . | CASSPVPAAYEQYF | TGTGCCAGCTCACCAGTCCCGGCCGCCTACGAGCAGTACTTC
13 | . | TRBJ1-3 | TRBV5-1 | . | CASSLGSRNTIYF | TGCGCCAGCAGCTTGGGGAGTCGGAACACCATATATTTT
13 | . | TRBJ1-2 | TRBV9 | . | CASSIQGAYGYTF | TGTGCCAGCAGCATCCAGGGTGCCTATGGCTACACCTTC
14 | . | TRBJ2-7 | TRBV6-1 | TRBD2 | CASRLAGGPREQYF | TGTGCCAGTAGACTAGCGGGAGGGCCGCGGGAGCAGTACTTC
15 | . | TRBJ2-4 | TRBV29-1 | . | CSVGSQGGGDGIQYF | TGCAGCGTCGGGTCCCAGGGAGGAGGTGATGGCATTCAGTACTTC
20 | . | TRBJ1-3 | TRBV5-1 | TRBD1 | CASSRNSGTGDLFSGNTIYF | TGCGCCAGCAGCAGAAACTCCGGGACAGGGGACCTTTTTTCTGGAAACACCATATATTTT
12 | . | TRBJ2-7 | TRBV28 | . | CASSSQLYEQYF | TGTGCCAGCAGTTCCCAACTCTACGAGCAGTACTTC
16 | . | TRBJ2-5 | TRBV5-8 | TRBD2 | CASSPLAGGRGETQYF | TGTGCCAGCAGCCCGCTCGCGGGAGGGCGCGGGGAGACCCAGTACTTC
15 | . | TRBJ1-6 | TRBV7-2 | . | CASSSRTASDSPLHF | TGTGCCAGCAGCTCGCGGACAGCAAGCGATTCACCCCTCCACTTT
14 | . | TRBJ2-7 | TRBV28 | . | CASCGEGAIYEQYF | TGTGCCAGCTGTGGAGAGGGAGCAATCTACGAGCAGTACTTC
14 | . | TRBJ2-1 | TRBV15 | . | CATSRDQGPYEQFF | TGTGCCACCAGCAGAGATCAGGGTCCGTATGAGCAGTTCTTC
13 | . | TRBJ2-2 | TRBV6-6 | . | CASSYPLTGELFF | TGTGCCAGCAGTTACCCGTTGACCGGGGAGCTGTTTTTT
12 | . | TRBJ1-2 | TRBV28 | TRBD1 | CASSVGDRDYTF | TGTGCCAGCAGTGTAGGGGACAGGGACTACACCTTC
19 | . | TRBJ1-5 | TRBV2 | TRBD1 | CASSEKPGQGASGNQPQHF | TGTGCCAGCAGTGAAAAACCGGGACAGGGGGCTTCTGGCAATCAGCCCCAGCATTTT
13 | . | TRBJ2-5 | TRBV27 | TRBD1 | CASRGTGGITQYF | TGTGCCAGCAGGGGGACAGGGGGCATTACCCAGTACTTC
13 | . | TRBJ1-1 | TRBV2 | . | CASSTQGNTEAFF | TGTGCCAGCAGCACACAGGGTAACACTGAAGCTTTCTTT
16 | . | TRBJ1-2 | TRBV29-1 | . | CSVGDFGRAPNYGYTF | TGCAGCGTTGGGGACTTCGGGAGGGCCCCTAACTATGGCTACACCTTC
14 | . | TRBJ1-1 | TRBV7-9 | TRBD1 | CASSSQGAETEAFF | TGTGCCAGCAGCTCCCAGGGGGCTGAGACTGAAGCTTTCTTT
15 | once | TRBJ2-5 | TRBV6-5 | . | CASSLGSPTVETQYF | TGTGCCAGCAGTCTCGGGAGCCCGACGGTTGAGACCCAGTACTTC
14 | . | TRBJ2-5 | TRBV7-3 | . | CASSPAGARETQYF | TGTGCCAGCAGCCCCGCGGGGGCTCGAGAGACCCAGTACTTC
13 | . | TRBJ1-2 | TRBV15 | . | CATSREIQGGYTF | TGTGCCACCAGCAGAGAAATACAGGGTGGCTACACCTTC
15 | few | TRBJ2-2 | TRBV7-3 | . | CASSSGPLNTGELFF | TGTGCCAGCAGTTCGGGACCTTTGAACACCGGGGAGCTGTTTTTT
13 | . | TRBJ1-1 | TRBV28 | . | CASRGQGNTEAFF | TGTGCCAGCAGGGGTCAGGGAAACACTGAAGCTTTCTTT
14 | . | TRBJ2-4 | TRBV6-1 | TRBD2 | CASMRDGGKNIQYF | TGTGCCAGCATGCGAGACGGGGGGAAAAACATTCAGTACTTC
17 | . | TRBJ2-2 | TRBV27 | . | CASSLGPGYVATGELFF | TGTGCCAGCAGTTTGGGGCCAGGCTACGTTGCCACCGGGGAGCTGTTTTTT
14 | . | TRBJ2-2 | TRBV5-1 | . | CASSQQHGTGELFF | TGCGCCAGCAGCCAGCAACACGGAACCGGGGAGCTGTTTTTT